This is a list of T cell receptor beta chains from one sample in a study of control samples from healthy donors and cancer patients. Data came from immunoSEQ multiplex PCR; TCRdb stores just in-frame clones and leaves some out. This repertoire shows 90,000 to 150,000 clones, approximately 90% found once; its top ten account for 7.8%. The sequencing input was blood. Receptor source: a woman aged 18-29 years in good health. CDR3s include the opening cysteine and the closing phenylalanine or tryptophan. Each record gives: J gene, V gene, D gene, clone size, CDR3 protein, CDR3 DNA. D genes are given only for firm matches. Clone size is stated in some rows and not others, as once, few, many or a class when expanded.

j_gene: TRBJ2-7
v_gene: TRBV5-4
d_gene: TRBD2
abundance: .
CDR3aa: CASRPSGIIEQYF
CDR3nt: TGTGCCAGCAGGCCCAGCGGGATAATCGAGCAGTACTTC

j_gene: TRBJ1-1
v_gene: TRBV28
d_gene: .
abundance: .
CDR3aa: CASKGRGMNTEAFF
CDR3nt: TGTGCCAGCAAGGGCAGGGGCATGAACACTGAAGCTTTCTTT

j_gene: TRBJ1-2
v_gene: TRBV27
d_gene: .
abundance: .
CDR3aa: CASSFDRKGNGYTF
CDR3nt: TGTGCCAGCAGTTTTGACAGGAAAGGGAATGGCTACACCTTC

j_gene: TRBJ2-5
v_gene: TRBV2
d_gene: .
abundance: .
CDR3aa: CASSEGWRETQYF
CDR3nt: TGTGCCAGCAGTGAAGGTTGGCGGGAGACCCAGTACTTC

j_gene: TRBJ2-3
v_gene: TRBV5-1
d_gene: TRBD2
abundance: .
CDR3aa: CASSLSSFSGSGADTQYF
CDR3nt: TGCGCCAGCAGCTTGTCCTCGTTTAGCGGGAGTGGCGCAGATACGCAGTATTTT

j_gene: TRBJ2-1
v_gene: TRBV18
d_gene: .
abundance: .
CDR3aa: CASSPPTDGGLDEQFF
CDR3nt: TGTGCCAGCTCACCACCGACGGACGGAGGTCTCGATGAGCAGTTCTTC

j_gene: TRBJ2-2
v_gene: TRBV24-1
d_gene: TRBD2
abundance: .
CDR3aa: CATSDFGGDNGELFF
CDR3nt: TGTGCCACCAGTGATTTTGGGGGGGATAACGGGGAGCTGTTTTTT

j_gene: TRBJ1-2
v_gene: TRBV7-2
d_gene: TRBD1
abundance: .
CDR3aa: CASSFGYRGLSGYTF
CDR3nt: TGTGCCAGCAGCTTCGGTTACAGGGGGCTCAGCGGCTACACCTTC

j_gene: TRBJ2-5
v_gene: TRBV4-1
d_gene: .
abundance: .
CDR3aa: CASSQAVRGETQYF
CDR3nt: TGCGCCAGCAGCCAAGCTGTGAGAGGGGAGACCCAGTACTTC

j_gene: TRBJ1-1
v_gene: TRBV30
d_gene: .
abundance: .
CDR3aa: CAWNRGFGTNTEAFF
CDR3nt: TGTGCCTGGAATCGGGGGTTCGGGACGAACACTGAAGCTTTCTTT

j_gene: TRBJ2-1
v_gene: TRBV6-6
d_gene: TRBD2
abundance: .
CDR3aa: CASSYVGSGSYEQFF
CDR3nt: TGTGCCAGCAGTTACGTTGGTAGCGGGAGTTATGAGCAGTTCTTC

j_gene: TRBJ1-1
v_gene: TRBV29-1
d_gene: .
abundance: .
CDR3aa: CSSRRAREAFF
CDR3nt: TGCAGCAGCAGGAGGGCCCGTGAAGCTTTCTTT

j_gene: TRBJ1-1
v_gene: TRBV6-6
d_gene: .
abundance: .
CDR3aa: CASTMGTEAFF
CDR3nt: TGTGCCAGCACGATGGGCACTGAAGCTTTCTTT

j_gene: TRBJ2-7
v_gene: TRBV18
d_gene: .
abundance: .
CDR3aa: CASSGGRDNYEQYF
CDR3nt: TGTGCCAGCTCGGGGGGCCGGGACAACTACGAGCAGTACTTC

j_gene: TRBJ2-7
v_gene: TRBV28
d_gene: .
abundance: .
CDR3aa: CASISNYEQYF
CDR3nt: TGTGCCAGCATAAGCAACTACGAGCAGTACTTC

j_gene: TRBJ2-1
v_gene: TRBV12-5
d_gene: TRBD1
abundance: .
CDR3aa: CASGLAQGTGKYGQFF
CDR3nt: TGTGCTAGTGGTTTGGCACAGGGGACGGGTAAATACGGGCAGTTCTTC

j_gene: TRBJ2-1
v_gene: TRBV28
d_gene: TRBD2
abundance: .
CDR3aa: CASSTPRMGREGEDNEQFF
CDR3nt: TGTGCCAGCAGTACCCCTCGCATGGGGCGGGAGGGCGAGGACAATGAGCAGTTCTTC

j_gene: TRBJ2-3
v_gene: TRBV18
d_gene: .
abundance: .
CDR3aa: CASSPGQRDTQYF
CDR3nt: TGTGCCAGCTCACCGGGTCAAAGAGATACGCAGTATTTT

j_gene: TRBJ1-4
v_gene: TRBV3-1/TRBV3-2
d_gene: .
abundance: .
CDR3aa: CASSQERGVCGTNEKLFF
CDR3nt: TGTGCCAGCAGCCAAGAAAGGGGCGTGTGTGGAACTAATGAAAAACTGTTTTTT

j_gene: TRBJ1-2
v_gene: TRBV9
d_gene: .
abundance: .
CDR3aa: CASSRAGNYGYTF
CDR3nt: TGTGCCAGCAGCCGGGCGGGCAACTATGGCTACACCTTC

j_gene: TRBJ1-4
v_gene: TRBV7-2
d_gene: .
abundance: .
CDR3aa: CASSLISGSEKLFF
CDR3nt: TGTGCCAGCAGCTTAATTTCAGGGAGTGAAAAACTGTTTTTT

j_gene: TRBJ2-5
v_gene: TRBV5-4
d_gene: .
abundance: .
CDR3aa: CASSLVGEETQYF
CDR3nt: TGTGCCAGCAGCTTGGTCGGGGAAGAGACCCAGTACTTC

j_gene: TRBJ1-4
v_gene: TRBV27
d_gene: TRBD1
abundance: .
CDR3aa: CASRKKAGGNEKLFF
CDR3nt: TGTGCCAGCAGGAAAAAAGCAGGGGGGAATGAAAAACTGTTTTTT

j_gene: TRBJ2-4
v_gene: TRBV27
d_gene: .
abundance: .
CDR3aa: CASSTPGKAKNIQYF
CDR3nt: TGTGCCAGCAGCACCCCAGGGAAGGCCAAAAACATTCAGTACTTC

j_gene: TRBJ2-7
v_gene: TRBV7-9
d_gene: .
abundance: .
CDR3aa: CASSATYRVGTSYEQYF
CDR3nt: TGTGCCAGCAGCGCAACCTACAGGGTGGGGACCTCCTACGAGCAGTACTTC

j_gene: TRBJ1-5
v_gene: TRBV30
d_gene: .
abundance: .
CDR3aa: CAWSVGYSNQPQHF
CDR3nt: TGTGCCTGGAGTGTGGGGTATAGCAATCAGCCCCAGCATTTT

j_gene: TRBJ2-3
v_gene: TRBV9
d_gene: .
abundance: .
CDR3aa: CASSVGVDTQYF
CDR3nt: TGTGCCAGCAGCGTAGGGGTAGATACGCAGTATTTT

j_gene: TRBJ1-2
v_gene: TRBV15
d_gene: .
abundance: .
CDR3aa: CATSRDLGTAAYGYTF
CDR3nt: TGTGCCACCAGCAGAGATTTGGGGACGGCCGCCTATGGCTACACCTTC

j_gene: TRBJ1-1
v_gene: TRBV18
d_gene: TRBD1
abundance: .
CDR3aa: CASSWTGRSLGTEAFF
CDR3nt: TGTGCCAGCTCGTGGACAGGGCGATCACTTGGCACTGAAGCTTTCTTT

j_gene: TRBJ1-4
v_gene: TRBV4-2
d_gene: TRBD1
abundance: .
CDR3aa: CASSQPGQGAGEKLFF
CDR3nt: TGTGCCAGCAGCCAACCGGGACAGGGAGCCGGTGAAAAACTGTTTTTT

j_gene: TRBJ2-3
v_gene: TRBV2
d_gene: TRBD2
abundance: .
CDR3aa: CASSDARASGTTDTQYF
CDR3nt: TGTGCCAGCAGTGATGCTCGGGCTAGCGGGACCACAGATACGCAGTATTTT

j_gene: TRBJ2-7
v_gene: TRBV28
d_gene: .
abundance: .
CDR3aa: CASSFGIIVREQYF
CDR3nt: TGTGCCAGCAGTTTTGGGATCATTGTGCGAGAGCAGTACTTC

j_gene: TRBJ1-1
v_gene: TRBV7-8
d_gene: .
abundance: .
CDR3aa: CASSWGISVEGTEAFF
CDR3nt: TGTGCCAGCAGCTGGGGGATCAGTGTGGAAGGCACTGAAGCTTTCTTT

j_gene: TRBJ2-3
v_gene: TRBV24-1
d_gene: .
abundance: once
CDR3aa: CATRAHGGTDTQYF
CDR3nt: TGTGCCACGAGGGCCCATGGGGGCACAGATACGCAGTATTTT

j_gene: TRBJ2-3
v_gene: TRBV7-2
d_gene: .
abundance: once
CDR3aa: CASSLGIGTDTQYF
CDR3nt: TGTGCCAGCAGCTTAGGAATCGGCACAGATACGCAGTATTTT

j_gene: TRBJ1-2
v_gene: TRBV29-1
d_gene: .
abundance: .
CDR3aa: CSVTGASYTF
CDR3nt: TGCAGCGTCACCGGGGCCAGCTACACCTTC

j_gene: TRBJ2-5
v_gene: TRBV10-2
d_gene: .
abundance: .
CDR3aa: CASSVGIGRTQETQYF
CDR3nt: TGCGCCAGCAGTGTTGGTATCGGCCGTACCCAAGAGACCCAGTACTTC

j_gene: TRBJ2-7
v_gene: TRBV19
d_gene: TRBD1
abundance: .
CDR3aa: CASSTRSGQGRPYEQYF
CDR3nt: TGTGCCAGTAGTACCCGATCCGGACAGGGGCGTCCCTACGAGCAGTACTTC

j_gene: TRBJ2-7
v_gene: TRBV5-6
d_gene: .
abundance: once
CDR3aa: CASSLGSTYYEQYF
CDR3nt: TGTGCCAGCAGCTTGGGTAGCACCTACTACGAGCAGTACTTC

j_gene: TRBJ1-2
v_gene: TRBV2
d_gene: TRBD1
abundance: once
CDR3aa: CASRERQGVGYTF
CDR3nt: TGTGCCAGCAGGGAACGACAGGGGGTTGGCTACACCTTC

j_gene: TRBJ2-3
v_gene: TRBV10-2
d_gene: .
abundance: .
CDR3aa: CASKLGRDTQYF
CDR3nt: TGCGCCAGCAAACTAGGAAGGGATACGCAGTATTTT